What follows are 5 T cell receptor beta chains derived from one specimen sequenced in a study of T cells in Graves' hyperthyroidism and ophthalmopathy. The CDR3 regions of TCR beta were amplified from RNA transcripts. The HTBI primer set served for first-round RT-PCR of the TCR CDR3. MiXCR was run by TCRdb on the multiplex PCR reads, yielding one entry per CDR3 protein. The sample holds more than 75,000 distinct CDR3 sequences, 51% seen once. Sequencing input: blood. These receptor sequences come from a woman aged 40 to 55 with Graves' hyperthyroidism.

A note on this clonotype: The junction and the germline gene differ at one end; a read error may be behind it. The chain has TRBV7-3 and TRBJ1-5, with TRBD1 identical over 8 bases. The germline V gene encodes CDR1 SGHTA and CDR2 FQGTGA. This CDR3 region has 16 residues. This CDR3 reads CASSPSRTGSVQPQHF. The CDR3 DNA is TGCGCCAGCAGCCCTTCTCGGACAGGGTCTGTTCAGCCCCAGCATTTT.

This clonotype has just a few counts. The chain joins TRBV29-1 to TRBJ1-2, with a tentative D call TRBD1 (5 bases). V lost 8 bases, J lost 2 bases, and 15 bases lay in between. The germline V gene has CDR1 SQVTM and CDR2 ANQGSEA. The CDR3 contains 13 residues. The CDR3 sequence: CSSYQGGNYGYTF. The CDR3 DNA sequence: TGCAGCAGTTATCAGGGAGGGAACTATGGCTACACCTTC.

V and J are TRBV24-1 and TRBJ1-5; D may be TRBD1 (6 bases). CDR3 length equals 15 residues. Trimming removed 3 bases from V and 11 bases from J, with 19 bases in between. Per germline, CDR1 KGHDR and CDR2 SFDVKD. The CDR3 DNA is TGTGCCACCAGTGATAGCCGGGGGCGCGGTTGGGCCCAGCATTTT. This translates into CATSDSRGRGWAQHF.

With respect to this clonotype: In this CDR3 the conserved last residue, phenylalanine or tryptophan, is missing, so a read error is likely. CDR3 nucleotides: TGTGCCGGCAGCTCATATGAGACCCAGTACTCC. Its translation is CAGSSYETQYS. This rearrangement joins TRBV7-2 to TRBJ2-5; the D is unclear. This CDR3 has 11 amino acids. Germline assignment: CDR1 SGHTA and CDR2 FQGNSA.

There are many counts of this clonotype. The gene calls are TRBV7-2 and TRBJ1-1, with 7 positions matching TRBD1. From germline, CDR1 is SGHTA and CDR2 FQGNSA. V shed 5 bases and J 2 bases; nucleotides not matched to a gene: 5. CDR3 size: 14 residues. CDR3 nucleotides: TGTGCCAGCAGCCTACAGGGGCTAAACACTGAAGCTTTCTTT. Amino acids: CASSLQGLNTEAFF.